This TCR beta chain appears in the sequencing data of a study of blood T cell repertoires in COVID-19. CDR3 length: 14 residues. Trimming shortened V by 4 bases and J by 2 bases, and 12 bases separated the two germline ends. Germline V gene lookup returns CDR1 MNHEY and CDR2 SVGAGI. Participant ages covered roughly 18 to 89 years across about 22 US areas. The study assigned cohorts using participant-reported clinical history. Under the authors' procedure: By means of reference gene primer amplification, nucleated cell counts were estimated. Clones were read by immunoSEQ multiplex PCR, and TCRdb kept only the in-frame ones, dropping some. Clonal size and the V and J genes are those of that table, whereas D and trimming came from the DNA. The profile covers roughly 380,000 clones, with about 88% appearing a single time and 2.5% to 3% taken by the ten largest.

Material: PBMCs or T cells enriched from blood (not recorded which). The J gene is TRBJ2-7, the V gene TRBV6-5; the D gene is possibly TRBD1 (5 bases). The TCR sequence derives from a woman in her 30s who had recovered from COVID-19. In nucleotides, the CDR3 is TGTGCCAGCAGTTTTTCACAGGAAGCCTACGAGCAGTACTTC. Translated, it gives CASSFSQEAYEQYF.